These T cell receptor beta chains were read from a single sample in a study of control samples from healthy donors and cancer patients. The protocol was immunoSEQ multiplex PCR, while the TCRdb copy is restricted to in-frame clones and leaves out a portion. Of around 50,000 clones in the sample, 85% to 95% were seen once. Material for sequencing was blood. The receptors originated from a man younger than 40 in good health. Both conserved end residues are trimmed from each CDR3. The order of the fields is CDR3 protein, clone size, V gene, D gene. D genes are given only for firm matches. Only some rows state a clone size, as once, few, many or a class for expanded clones.

CDR3: ASSRTSGRAEYNEQF
size: -
V: TRBV5-1
D: TRBD2

CDR3: ASSPGQGYGEQY
size: -
V: TRBV5-8
D: TRBD1

CDR3: ASSATWLAEYNEQF
size: -
V: TRBV19
D: TRBD2

CDR3: ASGRGTSTDTQY
size: once
V: TRBV5-5
D: -

CDR3: ASSISPSGGNTIY
size: once
V: TRBV28
D: -

CDR3: ASSLQVSGANVLT
size: -
V: TRBV19
D: -

CDR3: ASSLEAGVPSKNIQY
size: -
V: TRBV7-3
D: -

CDR3: ASSQDKGVGVHEQF
size: -
V: TRBV4-1
D: -

CDR3: ASSEGGSESQY
size: -
V: TRBV5-1
D: -

CDR3: ASSTEAGGNSPLH
size: -
V: TRBV5-8
D: TRBD1

CDR3: ASSPTGGGVEAF
size: -
V: TRBV5-1
D: TRBD1

CDR3: ASSSQISGGLNEQF
size: once
V: TRBV6-4
D: TRBD2

CDR3: ASSFGGNQPQH
size: -
V: TRBV27
D: -

CDR3: ASSYTWNTEAF
size: -
V: TRBV6-5
D: -

CDR3: ASSPRTSADPDTQY
size: -
V: TRBV28
D: TRBD2

CDR3: ASQTGRVTEAF
size: -
V: TRBV5-5
D: TRBD1

CDR3: ASGNTGELF
size: -
V: TRBV6-5
D: -

CDR3: ASSLDRTYEQY
size: -
V: TRBV27
D: TRBD1

CDR3: ASSMTGRTEAF
size: -
V: TRBV28
D: TRBD1

CDR3: ASSYFGLAGGGGELF
size: -
V: TRBV6-2/TRBV6-3
D: TRBD2

CDR3: ASSLIWSSYEQY
size: -
V: TRBV27
D: -

CDR3: ASSLTFLETQY
size: -
V: TRBV7-3
D: -

CDR3: ASSKEGTEAF
size: -
V: TRBV21-1
D: -

CDR3: ASSQGERYNEQF
size: -
V: TRBV4-3
D: -

CDR3: ASSQDRGGTDTQY
size: -
V: TRBV4-3
D: TRBD2

CDR3: ASSQLPGGIQY
size: -
V: TRBV3-1/TRBV3-2
D: TRBD2

CDR3: ASSLAKREGTEAF
size: -
V: TRBV5-1
D: -

CDR3: ASSRGGRAYEQY
size: -
V: TRBV25-1
D: -

CDR3: ASSVRNNSPLH
size: -
V: TRBV25-1
D: -

CDR3: ASSPRGGTNEKLF
size: -
V: TRBV27
D: TRBD1

CDR3: ASSERTGGVDTQY
size: -
V: TRBV6-4
D: TRBD1

CDR3: AWSVGARNSPLH
size: -
V: TRBV30
D: -

CDR3: ASSQDWLREAF
size: -
V: TRBV14
D: -

CDR3: ASSSPLGLATQPQH
size: -
V: TRBV2
D: -

CDR3: ASRLEGSRLH
size: -
V: TRBV3-1/TRBV3-2
D: -

CDR3: ASGQDGIEAF
size: -
V: TRBV7-9
D: -